What follows are 27 T cell receptor beta chains derived from one specimen sequenced in a study of blood T cell repertoires in COVID-19. Profiling relied on immunoSEQ multiplex PCR, and the TCRdb table lists in-frame clones only, not all of them. This sample carries around 170,000 clones, around 89% of them seen once, and the ten largest clones take around a quarter. The sequenced sample was peripheral blood. The receptors were gathered from a man in his 60s with acute or convalescent COVID-19.

This chain joins TRBV28 and TRBJ1-4, with 9 bases fitting TRBD1. V dropped 3 bases and J dropped 6; count of bases not matched to a gene: 5. The CDR3 is 15 amino acids. Germline V lookup: CDR1 MDHEN, CDR2 SYDVKM. The CDR3 loop reads CASSFPGQGHEKLFF. As DNA, the CDR3 is TGTGCCAGCAGTTTCCCGGGACAGGGACATGAAAAACTGTTTTTT.

The genes are TRBV9 and TRBJ2-1; perhaps TRBD2 as D (7 bases). Germline V CDR1 and CDR2: SGDLS, YYNGEE. The ends were cut back, 4 bases at V and 6 bases at J, with 20 bases in the middle. This CDR3 is 16 amino acids long. The CDR3 DNA reads TGTGCCAGCAGCCCCCAGGGAGGGGGGCTGTTCAATGAGCAGTTCTTC. It codes for CASSPQGGGLFNEQFF.

The V and J genes are TRBV27 and TRBJ2-1, with TRBD2 matching over 8 bases. Trimming at V came to 3 bases and at J to 3 bases, leaving 4 bases not matched to a gene. This CDR3 has 15 amino acids. Looked up from germline, CDR1 is MNHEY and CDR2 is SMNVEV (reference sequence). The CDR3 sequence: CASSFQRGSYNEQFF. The CDR3 DNA reads TGTGCCAGCAGTTTCCAGCGGGGGAGCTACAATGAGCAGTTCTTC.

The chain has TRBV7-7 and TRBJ1-1; D not certain. Germline V gene data show CDR1 as SSHAT and CDR2 as FNYEAQ (reference sequence). This CDR3 contains 13 residues. Trimming took off 5 bases at V and 0 bases at J, with 7 bases between the two ends. This CDR3 is CASSATLNTEAFF. The CDR3 coding sequence is TGTGCCAGCAGCGCCACATTGAACACTGAAGCTTTCTTT. Variable domain in full (rest from reference TRBV7-7 and TRBJ1-1): GAGVSQSPRYKVTKRGQDVTLRCDPISSHATLYWYQQALGQGPEFLTYFNYEAQPDKSGLPSDRFSAERPEGSISTLTIQRTEQRDSAMYRCASSATLNTEAFFGQGTRLTVV.

The chain couples TRBV5-4 to TRBJ2-7, with 7 bases fitting TRBD2. The CDR3 sequence is 13 residues long. With V trimmed by 1 base and J by 5 bases, 3 bases remained unmatched. The germline V gene encodes CDR1 SGHNT and CDR2 YYREEE (reference sequence). In DNA, the CDR3 is TGTGCCAGCAGCTTGTGGGGAGGGGACGAGCAGTACTTC. It specifies CASSLWGGDEQYF. Based on the CDR3 plus reference TRBV5-4 and TRBJ2-7, the full variable domain is ETGVTQSPTHLIKTRGQQVTLRCSSQSGHNTVSWYQQALGQGPQFIFQYYREEENGRGNFPPRFSGLQFPNYSSELNVNALELDDSALYLCASSLWGGDEQYFGPGTRLTVT.

The CDR3 DNA is TGCGCCAGCAGCTTGGAAGGGAGGCAAGAGACCCAGTACTTC. Amino acids: CASSLEGRQETQYF. The chain joins TRBV5-1 to TRBJ2-5; D may be TRBD2 (6 bases). The ends were cut back, 0 bases at V and 2 bases at J, with 8 bases in the middle. Per germline, CDR1 SGHRS and CDR2 YFSETQ. This CDR3 contains 14 residues.

This chain uses TRBV24-1 with TRBJ2-3, with 10 bases that match TRBD1. Germline V gene sequence: CDR1 KGHDR, CDR2 SFDVKD. This CDR3 comprises 16 residues. Germline trimming cut 8 bases from V and 0 bases from J; bases unmatched to any gene: 7. The chain's CDR3 is CATNRQGAASTDTQYF. The CDR3, as DNA: TGTGCCACCAACCGACAGGGGGCGGCAAGCACAGATACGCAGTATTTT.

The chain combines TRBV5-4 with TRBJ1-1; a weak D match, TRBD1 (6 bases). The V end lost 6 bases, the J end lost 3 bases, and 15 bases lay between the germline ends. Germline CDR1 SGHNT, CDR2 YYREEE (reference sequence). The CDR3 is 14 amino acids. CDR3 amino acids: CASKPGRTDTEAFF. The CDR3 region has the DNA TGTGCCAGCAAGCCCGGCCGGACAGACACTGAAGCTTTCTTT.

V and J are TRBV7-9 and TRBJ2-7; TRBD2 matches at 12 bases. V shed 2 bases and J 6 bases; nucleotides not matched to a gene: 8. There are 16 residues in the CDR3. Germline V lookup: CDR1 SEHNR, CDR2 FQNEAQ (reference sequence). The CDR3 region has the DNA TGTGCCAGCAGCTTAACGACTAGCGGGAGTGGAGCCGAGCAGTACTTC. It yields the protein CASSLTTSGSGAEQYF.

The CDR3 is CASSPFGPKGQGSEETQYF. In DNA form, the CDR3 reads TGTGCCAGCAGCCCTTTCGGCCCTAAGGGACAGGGGAGCGAAGAGACCCAGTACTTC. The chain carries TRBV9 and TRBJ2-5; 10 nucleotides agree with TRBD1. V lost 4 bases, J lost 3 bases, and 18 bases stayed unmatched. The CDR3 has 19 amino acids. Germline-derived CDR1 and CDR2 are SGDLS and YYNGEE.

The rearrangement joins TRBV19 to TRBJ1-1, with D possibly TRBD1 on 6 matching bases. The CDR3 is 12 amino acids. Trimming removed 5 bases at V and 5 bases at J, with 9 bases between. Germline V gene data show CDR1 as LNHDA and CDR2 as SQIVND (reference sequence). The CDR3 nucleotides are TGTGCCAGTAGTTTCAGGGGTACTGAAGCTTTCTTT. Amino acids: CASSFRGTEAFF.

This clone appeared once. This chain connects TRBV7-9 to TRBJ1-2; D might be TRBD1 (5 bases). CDR1 is SEHNR, CDR2 FQNEAQ, per germline (reference sequence). V lost 2 bases to trimming and J lost 8 bases, with 12 bases between them. This CDR3 has 13 residues. This CDR3 reads CASSLLAGQGYTF. CDR3 bases: TGTGCCAGCAGCTTACTGGCAGGGCAAGGCTACACCTTC.

The chain carries TRBV2 and TRBJ1-5; D gene unclear. V shed 2 bases and J shed 0 bases, with 5 bases lying between them. CDR3 length: 14 amino acids. The germline V gene has CDR1 SNHLY and CDR2 FYNNEI. CDR3 DNA: TGTGCCAGCAGTGAACAGGATAGCAATCAGCCCCAGCATTTT. Residues: CASSEQDSNQPQHF.

The CDR3 DNA reads as TGCGCCAGCAGCGCGGGGGGTCTAACGAGGGAAAAACTGTTTTTT. Residues: CASSAGGLTREKLFF. This rearrangement joins TRBV5-1 to TRBJ1-4; maybe TRBD1 (5 bases). V gave up 4 bases and J gave up 8 bases, with 18 bases separating them. Germline loops: CDR1 SGHRS, CDR2 YFSETQ. The CDR3 is 15 amino acids.

The chain joins TRBV7-2 to TRBJ1-5, with 8 bases matching TRBD1. Germline V CDR1 and CDR2: SGHTA, FQGNSA. V shed 6 bases, J shed 2 bases, and the junction held 3 bases outside the gene matches. The CDR3 runs 14 residues. The CDR3 sequence is CASSLGQGNQPQHF. Here the CDR3 DNA reads TGTGCCAGCAGTTTGGGACAGGGCAATCAGCCCCAGCATTTT.

The chain couples TRBV29-1 to TRBJ1-5, with 9 nucleotides matching TRBD1. The CDR3 consists of 14 residues. Trimming took 1 base from V and 4 from J; bases not matched to a gene: 2. The germline CDR1 and CDR2 sequences are SQVTM and ANQGSEA. CDR3 region: CSVEGTGVNQPQHF. In nucleotides, the CDR3 is TGCAGCGTTGAAGGGACAGGGGTAAATCAGCCCCAGCATTTT.

Of note for this clone: Other DNA sequences in this sample translate to the same CDR3. This chain links TRBV2 with TRBJ2-5; unclear D gene. This CDR3 is 11 amino acids long. CDR1 is SNHLY and CDR2 is FYNNEI in the germline V gene. V lost 8 bases and J lost 4, with 8 bases in between. CDR3: CASRVGETQYF. CDR3 DNA: TGTGCCAGCCGGGTGGGAGAGACCCAGTACTTC.

CDR3 bases: TGTGCCACCTTTCTCTACGAGCAGTACGTC. Residues: CATFLYEQYV. The chain carries TRBV24-1 and TRBJ2-7; D ambiguous. The V gene lost 9 bases and the J gene lost 3 bases, with 5 bases spanning the gap. There are 10 residues in the CDR3. CDR1 and CDR2 (germline): KGHDR, SFDVKD.

V usage is TRBV6-5 and J usage is TRBJ1-4; TRBD1 might be the D (5 bases). Germline-derived CDR1 and CDR2 are MNHEY and SVGAGI. The germline V and J ends were trimmed by 10 bases and 7 bases, with 19 bases remaining between them. The CDR3 extends over 14 amino acids. In DNA, the CDR3 is TGTGCCACAGAACGGGGGGTGGGTAGTGAAAAACTGTTTTTT. It codes for CATERGVGSEKLFF.

The CDR3, as DNA: TGTGCCAGCAGACCCGGGACAGTCGTCCACAATGAGCAGTTCTTC. Its protein is CASRPGTVVHNEQFF. The V call is TRBV6-5, the J call TRBJ2-1; 7 nucleotides line up with TRBD1. Per germline, CDR1 MNHEY and CDR2 SVGAGI. V lost 6 bases to trimming and J lost 5 bases; unmatched junction nucleotides: 10. The CDR3 extends over 15 amino acids.

The chain recombines TRBV6-5 with TRBJ2-3; 9 bases match TRBD1. Germline CDR1 is MNHEY and CDR2 is SVGAGI. The length of the CDR3 is 14 residues. V trimming: 8 bases; J trimming: 0 bases; junction bases outside the gene matches: 3. CDR3 residues: CASQDRGSTDTQYF. The CDR3 nucleotides read TGTGCCAGCCAGGACAGGGGTAGCACAGATACGCAGTATTTT.

The chain has TRBV5-1 and TRBJ2-1; TRBD2 agrees at 7 bases. Trimming at V came to 7 bases and at J to 0 bases, leaving 7 bases not matched to a gene. Germline values: CDR1 SGHRS, CDR2 YFSETQ. This CDR3 has 15 amino acids. CDR3 sequence (DNA): TGCGCCAGCTCGAGGGAGGGAAGCTCCTACAATGAGCAGTTCTTC. Translation: CASSREGSSYNEQFF.

The chain links TRBV15 to TRBJ1-5; D is possibly TRBD1 (6 bases). CDR3 length: 16 amino acids. Deletions cut 3 bases from V and 8 bases from J, with 20 bases between. The germline gives CDR1 LNHNV, CDR2 YYDKDF (reference sequence). The CDR3 sequence: CATSRGGLTGLEPQHF. The CDR3 region has the DNA TGTGCCACCAGCAGGGGAGGGCTGACAGGTTTGGAGCCCCAGCATTTT.

J is TRBJ1-2 and V is TRBV4-2, with D maybe TRBD1 (6 bases). From germline, CDR1 is LGHNA and CDR2 YNFKEQ. V gave up 0 bases and J gave up 4 bases, with 12 bases separating them. This CDR3 comprises 15 residues. Here the CDR3 DNA reads TGTGCCAGCAGCCAAGATCCAGGGGTCTCCTATGGCTACACCTTC. This encodes CASSQDPGVSYGYTF.

V is TRBV11-1 and J is TRBJ1-1, with 10 positions matching TRBD1. This CDR3 is built from 17 residues. Germline V gene data show CDR1 as SGHAT and CDR2 as FQDESV (reference sequence). V lost 0 bases to trimming and J lost 0 bases; unmatched junction nucleotides: 4. CDR3 DNA: TGTGCCAGCAGCTTAGCGGGACAGGGGATTCTGAACACTGAAGCTTTCTTT. Translation gives CASSLAGQGILNTEAFF.

The rearrangement uses TRBV19 and TRBJ2-1, with D maybe TRBD2 (6 bases). Trimming left V 7 bases short and J 9 bases short, with 16 bases between. The germline V gene encodes CDR1 LNHDA and CDR2 SQIVND (reference sequence). This CDR3 has 13 residues. DNA of the CDR3: TGTGCCAGTACGAGGGGCGGGATCGGTGAGCAGTTCTTC. Its protein product is CASTRGGIGEQFF.

The CDR3 protein is CAWSKDRLYGYTF. The CDR3 bases are TGTGCCTGGTCAAAGGACAGGCTCTATGGCTACACCTTC. The J gene is TRBJ1-2, the V gene TRBV30, with 7 bases matching TRBD1. V shed 5 bases, J shed 4 bases, and the junction held 7 bases outside the gene matches. The CDR3 totals 13 residues. Germline V gene lookup returns CDR1 GTSNPN and CDR2 SVGIG (reference sequence).